The T cell receptor (beta chain) under discussion was sequenced for a study of cytomegalovirus exposure and HLA in healthy donors. Findings and limits, study-wide: Reportedly, fewer N-insertions than the approximately 690-donor mean appeared in an Asian-associated ancestry cluster in a later analysis.

Donors were nominally healthy when sampled, though unrecorded immune exposures were likely. In regard to this clone: Its antigen is still unknown.

Both 60 Vbeta primers and 13 Jbeta primers went into the PCR. Method: immunoSEQ multiplex PCR; TCRdb's copy keeps in-frame clones and lacks some. The table lists over 200,000 clones, around 89% of them singletons, with roughly 1% in the top ten. This CDR3 spans 16 amino acids. Germline assignment: CDR1 KGHSH and CDR2 LQKENI. J was trimmed by 3 bases and V by 3 bases; bases with no gene match: 8. The material sequenced was PBMCs. The genes are TRBV18 and TRBJ2-1, with 7 bases aligning to TRBD2. The sequence derives from a woman aged 18-29 years in good health and CMV-seronegative. Here the CDR3 DNA reads TGTGCCAGCTCACCCCCGTCTAGCGGACTCTACAATGAGCAGTTCTTC. Translating gives CASSPPSSGLYNEQFF. The full variable domain, completed using reference TRBV18 and TRBJ2-1, is NAGVMQNPRHLVRRRGQEARLRCSPMKGHSHVYWYRQLPEEGLKFMVYLQKENIIDESGMPKERFSAEFPKEGPSILRIQQVVRGDSAAYFCASSPPSSGLYNEQFFGPGTRLTVL.